The 5 T cell receptor beta chains presented below share a single source sample, sequenced in a study of blood T cell repertoires in COVID-19. TCRdb's table, derived via immunoSEQ multiplex PCR, lists solely in-frame clones and lacks some. The sample has about 120,000 clones; roughly nine tenths are singletons. What was sequenced was peripheral blood. The receptors shown here come from a man aged 70-80 years who had recovered from COVID-19.

V and J are TRBV5-4 and TRBJ1-4, with unresolved D. V was pared by 3 bases and J by 7 bases, with 13 bases between. This CDR3 contains 14 residues. CDR1 is SGHNT, CDR2 YYREEE, per germline (reference sequence). The CDR3: CASSSPQQPEKLFF. The CDR3 DNA is TGTGCCAGCAGCTCCCCACAGCAGCCTGAAAAACTGTTTTTT.

The J gene is TRBJ1-3, the V gene TRBV19; D is undetermined. The V gene's germline CDR1 is LNHDA and CDR2 SQIVND (reference sequence). The V and J ends lost 4 bases and 0 bases respectively, with 13 bases between them. The CDR3 is 16 amino acids. Here the CDR3 reads CASSTRTASSGNTIYF. CDR3 bases: TGTGCCAGTAGTACTCGCACAGCCAGCTCTGGAAACACCATATATTTT.

The chain couples TRBV28 to TRBJ2-3; 9 nucleotides align to TRBD1. V was pared by 3 bases and J by 0 bases, with 13 bases of the junction left unmatched. The germline CDR1 and CDR2 sequences are MDHEN and SYDVKM. This CDR3 is built from 19 residues. CDR3 DNA sequence: TGTGCCAGCAGTTTTGAGGGACAGGGAGGCCACACTAGCACAGATACGCAGTATTTT. Translated, it gives CASSFEGQGGHTSTDTQYF.

V is TRBV4-1 and J is TRBJ2-7; 7 bases map to TRBD1. With 3 bases clipped from V and 7 bases from J, the junction kept 18 bases outside the gene matches. The CDR3 runs to 17 residues. Germline CDR1 reads MGHRA; CDR2 reads YSYEKL. CDR3 protein: CASSHRPSDRSTGEQYF. The CDR3 DNA reads as TGCGCCAGCAGCCACCGACCCTCGGACAGGTCCACTGGGGAGCAGTACTTC.

This clone was seen a handful of times. The chain uses TRBV2 and TRBJ2-3; 13 bases map to TRBD2. Germline loops: CDR1 SNHLY, CDR2 FYNNEI. Germline trimming cut 5 bases from V and 8 bases from J; bases unmatched to any gene: 7. This CDR3 has 15 residues. The CDR3 region has the DNA TGTGCCAGCAGTTTACTAGCGGGGGGGCCTTCTACGCAGTATTTT. Translation: CASSLLAGGPSTQYF. Full variable domain (outside the CDR3, taken from reference TRBV2 and TRBJ2-3): EPEVTQTPSHQVTQMGQEVILRCVPISNHLYFYWYRQILGQKVEFLVSFYNNEISEKSEIFDDQFSVERPDGSNFTLKIRSTKLEDSAMYFCASSLLAGGPSTQYFGPGTRLTVL.